Presented here are 3 T cell receptor beta chains from one specimen sequenced in a study of immune evolution from preneoplasia to lung adenocarcinoma. Clones were read by immunoSEQ multiplex PCR, and TCRdb kept only the in-frame ones, dropping some. The sample gives about 13,000 clones, approximately 78% of which show up once; under 5% is in the top ten. The sample consisted of FFPE minimally invasive lung adenocarcinoma tissue. The receptor set was obtained from a person aged 65-85 years with lung adenocarcinoma.

This chain connects TRBV28 to TRBJ1-4; possible D gene TRBD1, 6 bases. The CDR3 sequence is 14 residues long. CDR1 and CDR2 from the germline V gene are MDHEN and SYDVKM. V was trimmed by 3 bases and J by 8 bases, leaving 13 bases between them. The CDR3 reads CASSLPGEGEKLFF. CDR3 nucleotides: TGTGCCAGCAGTTTGCCAGGGGAAGGGGAAAAACTGTTTTTT.

The chain joins TRBV29-1 to TRBJ1-1, with D uncertain. V was shortened by 5 bases and J by 4 bases, with 14 bases between the two germline ends. The CDR3 consists of 13 residues. From germline, CDR1 is SQVTM and CDR2 ANQGSEA. This CDR3 is CSVREGWRTEAFF. The CDR3 region has the DNA TGCAGCGTTCGAGAGGGTTGGCGCACTGAAGCTTTCTTT.

This clone has more than one count but fewer than ten. This chain links TRBV29-1 with TRBJ2-1; TRBD2 agrees at 13 bases. V lost 6 bases and J lost 4; bases outside the gene matches: 6. Germline V gene sequence: CDR1 SQVTM, CDR2 ANQGSEA. The CDR3 consists of 15 residues. CDR3 protein: CSVGGTSGAYNEQFF. In DNA form, the CDR3 reads TGCAGCGTCGGGGGGACTAGCGGGGCTTACAATGAGCAGTTCTTC.